Given below is one TCR beta chain in context. What it recognizes is unknown. This entry comes from a study of beta chain features in type 1 diabetes. As for the study in general: All samples together contributed 85 million to 120 million sorted cells for examination.

The whole isolated RNA underwent reverse transcription, so sequencing captured expressed TCRB transcripts. An average approximately 3.7 million reads came from naive, central memory and regulatory T cell samples. Assay: immunoSEQ multiplex PCR; the TCRdb copy retains only in-frame clones and omits some. This table has more than 120,000 clones, 10% to 15% appearing once. Overall study findings and caveats: Shortening of TCRB CDR3s, moderate but significant, appeared in all four CD4+ subsets of Type 1 diabetes patients. Shorter templates may be favored by PCR, equally so in patients and controls.

The clonotype comes from a man aged 18 to 29 with type 1 diabetes. The sequenced material came from central memory CD4+ T cells from blood.

The CDR3 protein is CSGDRGSNEQFF. In DNA, the CDR3 is TGCAGCGGCGACAGGGGGTCCAATGAGCAGTTCTTC. This rearrangement joins TRBV29-1 to TRBJ2-1; TRBD1 matches 9 bases. Germline-derived CDR1 and CDR2 are SQVTM and ANQGSEA. CDR3 length equals 12 residues. V shed 7 bases, J shed 6 bases, and the junction held 4 bases outside the gene matches.